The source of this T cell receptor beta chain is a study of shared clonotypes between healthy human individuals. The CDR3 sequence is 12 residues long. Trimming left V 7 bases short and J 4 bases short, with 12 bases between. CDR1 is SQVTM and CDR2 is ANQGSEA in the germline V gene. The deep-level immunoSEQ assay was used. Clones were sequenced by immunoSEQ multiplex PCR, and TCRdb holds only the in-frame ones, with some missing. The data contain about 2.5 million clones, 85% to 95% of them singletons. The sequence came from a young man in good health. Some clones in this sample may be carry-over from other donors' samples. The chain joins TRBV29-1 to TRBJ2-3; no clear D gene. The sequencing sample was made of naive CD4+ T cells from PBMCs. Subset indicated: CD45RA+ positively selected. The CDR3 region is CSALPAADTQYF. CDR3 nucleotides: TGCAGCGCGCTCCCCGCCGCAGATACGCAGTATTTT.